This T cell receptor beta chain was observed in a study of blood T cell repertoires in COVID-19. Study details: Researchers got acute and convalescent COVID-19 samples from the United States, Italy and Spain.

The germline V gene has CDR1 SGHRS and CDR2 YFSETQ. Trimming pared 2 bases from V and 0 bases from J, leaving 13 bases between. This CDR3 is built from 16 residues. In the source study's methods: Cell counts per sample came from amplifying reference gene primers. Only in-frame clones appear in the TCRdb table, and some are missing; sequencing was by immunoSEQ multiplex PCR. V and J calls and clone size are those listed in that table; D and trimming were worked out from the DNA. The table shows under 250,000 clones, with about 85% occurring only once. Sequencing input: peripheral blood. The sequence derives from a man aged 45-60 years who had recovered from COVID-19. The chain uses TRBV5-1 and TRBJ2-3, with D possibly TRBD2 on 5 matching bases. The CDR3 coding sequence is TGCGCCAGCAGCTTCGGGTTGAGGGTCAGCACAGATACGCAGTATTTT. This encodes CASSFGLRVSTDTQYF.